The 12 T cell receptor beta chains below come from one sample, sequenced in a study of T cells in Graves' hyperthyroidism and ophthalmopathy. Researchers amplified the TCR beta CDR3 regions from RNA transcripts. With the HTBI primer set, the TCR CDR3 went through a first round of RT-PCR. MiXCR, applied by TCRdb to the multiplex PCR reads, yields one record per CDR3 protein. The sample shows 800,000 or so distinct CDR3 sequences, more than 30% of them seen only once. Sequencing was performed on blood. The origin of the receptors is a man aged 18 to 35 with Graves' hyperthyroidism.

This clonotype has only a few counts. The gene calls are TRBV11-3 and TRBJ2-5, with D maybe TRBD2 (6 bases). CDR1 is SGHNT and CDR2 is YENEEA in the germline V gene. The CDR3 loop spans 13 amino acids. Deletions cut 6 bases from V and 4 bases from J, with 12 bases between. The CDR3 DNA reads TGTGCCAGCAGAAACCGGGGGATAGAGACCCAGTACTTC. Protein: CASRNRGIETQYF.

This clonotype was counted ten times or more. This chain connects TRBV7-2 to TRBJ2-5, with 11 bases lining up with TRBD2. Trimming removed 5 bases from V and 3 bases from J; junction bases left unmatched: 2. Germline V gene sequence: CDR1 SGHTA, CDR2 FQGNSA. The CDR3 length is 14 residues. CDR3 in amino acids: CASSATSGEETQYF. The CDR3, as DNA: TGTGCCAGCAGCGCGACTAGCGGGGAAGAGACCCAGTACTTC.

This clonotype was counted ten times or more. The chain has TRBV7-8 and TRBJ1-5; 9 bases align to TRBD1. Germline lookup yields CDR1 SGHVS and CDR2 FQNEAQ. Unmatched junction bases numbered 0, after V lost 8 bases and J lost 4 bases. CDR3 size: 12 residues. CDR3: CASGTGNQPQHF. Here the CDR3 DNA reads TGTGCCAGCGGGACAGGGAATCAGCCCCAGCATTTT.

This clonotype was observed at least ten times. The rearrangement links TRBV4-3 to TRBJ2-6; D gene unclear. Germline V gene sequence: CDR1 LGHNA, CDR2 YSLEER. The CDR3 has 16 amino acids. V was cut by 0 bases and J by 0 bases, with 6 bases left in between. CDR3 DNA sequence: TGCGCCAGCAGCCAAGAGCTAATCTCTGGGGCCAACGTCCTGACTTTC. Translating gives CASSQELISGANVLTF.

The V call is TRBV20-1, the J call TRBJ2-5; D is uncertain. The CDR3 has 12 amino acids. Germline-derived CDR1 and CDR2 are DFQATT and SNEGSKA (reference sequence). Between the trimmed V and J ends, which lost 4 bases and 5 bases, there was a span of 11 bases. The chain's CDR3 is CSAKWGRETQYF. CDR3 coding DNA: TGCAGTGCTAAGTGGGGTAGGGAGACCCAGTACTTC.

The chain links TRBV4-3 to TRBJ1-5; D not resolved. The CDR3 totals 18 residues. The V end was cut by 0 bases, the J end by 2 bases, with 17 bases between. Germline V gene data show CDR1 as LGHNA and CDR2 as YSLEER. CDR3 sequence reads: CASSQDLGGGGRNQPQHF. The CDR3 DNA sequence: TGCGCCAGCAGCCAAGATCTAGGTGGCGGAGGGCGCAATCAGCCCCAGCATTTT.

CDR3 DNA sequence: TGTGCCAGCAGCTTGGGACCGGGGGGGCCGGGTGAAGCTTTCTTT. Protein: CASSLGPGGPGEAFF. The rearrangement uses TRBV7-2 and TRBJ1-1; perhaps TRBD1 as D (6 bases). V lost 3 bases and J lost 7, with 18 bases in between. Germline CDR1 is SGHTA and CDR2 is FQGNSA. The CDR3 is 15 residues long.

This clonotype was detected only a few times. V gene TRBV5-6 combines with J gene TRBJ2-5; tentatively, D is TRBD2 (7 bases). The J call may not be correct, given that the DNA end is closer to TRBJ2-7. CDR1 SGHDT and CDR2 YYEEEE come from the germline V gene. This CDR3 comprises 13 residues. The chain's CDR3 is CASRYREGGEQYF. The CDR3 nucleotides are TGTGCCAGCAGGTACAGGGAGGGAGGCGAGCAGTACTTC.

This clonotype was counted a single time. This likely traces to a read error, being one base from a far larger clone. CDR3 nucleotides: TGTGCCAGCAGGTTTGGACAGGGAGATCAGCCCCAGCATTTT. This translates into CASRFGQGDQPQHF. V gene TRBV7-8 combines with J gene TRBJ1-5; TRBD1 matches at 8 bases. The germline CDR1 and CDR2 sequences are SGHVS and FQNEAQ. The CDR3 has 14 amino acids. V was clipped by 6 bases and J by 5 bases; unmatched bases: 6.

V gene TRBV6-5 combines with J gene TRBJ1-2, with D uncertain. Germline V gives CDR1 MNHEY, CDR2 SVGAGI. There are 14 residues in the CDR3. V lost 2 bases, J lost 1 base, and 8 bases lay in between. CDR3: CASSYAARNYGYTF. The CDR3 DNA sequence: TGTGCCAGCAGTTACGCAGCGCGTAACTATGGCTACACCTTC.

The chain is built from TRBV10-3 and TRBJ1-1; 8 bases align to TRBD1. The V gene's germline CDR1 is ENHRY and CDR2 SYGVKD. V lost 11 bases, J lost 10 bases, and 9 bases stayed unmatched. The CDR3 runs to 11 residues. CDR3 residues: CADRQGRLAFF. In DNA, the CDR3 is TGTGCCGACAGACAGGGGAGGTTAGCTTTCTTT.

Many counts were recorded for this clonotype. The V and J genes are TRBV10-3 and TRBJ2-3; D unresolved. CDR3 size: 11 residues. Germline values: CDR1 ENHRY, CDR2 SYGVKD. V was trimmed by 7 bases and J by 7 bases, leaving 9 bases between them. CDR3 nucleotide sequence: TGTGCCATCATGGGCGAGAATACGCAGTATTTT. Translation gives CAIMGENTQYF.